Listed below are T cell receptor beta chains from one sample, sequenced in a study of blood T cell repertoires in COVID-19. The data were produced by immunoSEQ multiplex PCR, yet TCRdb's version contains in-frame clones alone and is incomplete. The repertoire consists of roughly 260,000 clones, with approximately 90% occurring once and the leading ten covering about 2.2%. The sequenced sample was peripheral blood. These receptor sequences come from a woman between 45 and 65 years old who had recovered from COVID-19. The CDR3 runs from the conserved cysteine through the conserved F or W. D genes are given only for firm matches. Clone size appears in some rows only: once, few, many, or a class for an expanded clone.

clone size	V gene	D gene	J gene	CDR3 DNA	CDR3 protein
-	TRBV5-4	TRBD1	TRBJ1-2	TGTGCCAGCAGCAATAGACAGGGGGCGAACTATGGCTACACCTTC	CASSNRQGANYGYTF
-	TRBV7-9	-	TRBJ2-3	TGTGCCAGCAGCCTGGGACTGTCGGAGAATAAGAGGTACACAGATACGCAGTATTTT	CASSLGLSENKRYTDTQYF
-	TRBV7-8	-	TRBJ1-4	TGTGCCAGCAGCCAAAGAGTCCCGAGGCGTGAAAAACTGTTTTTT	CASSQRVPRREKLFF
-	TRBV19	TRBD2	TRBJ2-1	TGTGCCAGTAGTATAGTTGGGACTAGCGGGAGGGCCTTTTACGGTGAGCAGTTCTTC	CASSIVGTSGRAFYGEQFF
-	TRBV5-1	TRBD1	TRBJ2-1	TGCGCCAGCAGCCCCACAGGGGATTACAATGAGCAGTTCTTC	CASSPTGDYNEQFF
-	TRBV7-3	TRBD2	TRBJ2-5	TGTGCCAGCAGCTTAATCGGGGGGTACCAAGAGACCCAGTACTTC	CASSLIGGYQETQYF
-	TRBV4-3	-	TRBJ2-1	TGCGCCAGCAGCCAAGATCCCCCACTAGCCTACAATGAGCAGTTCTTC	CASSQDPPLAYNEQFF
-	TRBV6-6	TRBD2	TRBJ2-1	TGTGCCAGCAGTTACTCGGTAGCGGGGGGGAGAAATGAGCAGTTCTTC	CASSYSVAGGRNEQFF
-	TRBV6-5	-	TRBJ1-2	TGTGCCAGCAGACCCCCCGGGGGTGGCTACACCTTC	CASRPPGGGYTF
few	TRBV28	-	TRBJ1-1	TGTGCCAGCAGTTTATATAGCGTAAATTGGTATGCTTTCTTT	CASSLYSVNWYAFF
once	TRBV10-3	-	TRBJ2-3	TGTGCCATCAGTGAGGGACAAGATACGCAGTATTTT	CAISEGQDTQYF
-	TRBV11-2	TRBD1	TRBJ2-4	TGTGCCAGCAGCCTACCCGCGGGACAGGGGAGGTCAAACATTCAGTACTTC	CASSLPAGQGRSNIQYF
-	TRBV6-5	-	TRBJ1-4	TGTGCCAGCAGGAGGACAGCAACTAATGAAAAACTGTTTTTT	CASRRTATNEKLFF
-	TRBV7-9	TRBD1	TRBJ2-7	TGTGCCAGCAGCCTCCGGGACAGCCCCGTTTACGAGCAGTACTTC	CASSLRDSPVYEQYF
few	TRBV12-3/TRBV12-4	-	TRBJ2-7	TGTGCCAGCAGTAGCAGGCAACGCTACGAGCAGTACTTC	CASSSRQRYEQYF
-	TRBV25-1	-	TRBJ1-4	TGTGCCAGCAGTGCCGGGCAGGGGCCGGGCGAAAAACTGTTTTTT	CASSAGQGPGEKLFF
-	TRBV3-1/TRBV3-2	-	TRBJ1-3	TGTGCCAGCAACAGGGGAAACACCATATATTTT	CASNRGNTIYF
-	TRBV5-1	-	TRBJ1-1	TGCGCCAGCAGCTTGGAGCGGGGTTACACTGAAGCTTTCTTT	CASSLERGYTEAFF
-	TRBV5-1	TRBD1	TRBJ1-1	TGCGCCAGCAGCAAGACAGGGGATGGGTCTGAAGCTTTCTTT	CASSKTGDGSEAFF
-	TRBV6-2/TRBV6-3	TRBD1	TRBJ1-2	TGTGCCAGCAGTTCTCCGGACAGGGGGCCCAGAGGTGGCTACACCTTC	CASSSPDRGPRGGYTF
-	TRBV9	TRBD2	TRBJ2-2	TGTGCCAGCAGCGCACTAGCGGGAGGGCACGGGGAGCTGTTTTTT	CASSALAGGHGELFF
-	TRBV7-2	TRBD2	TRBJ2-2	TGTGCCAGCAGCTCCCCCCGGGGGGGGGATACCGGGGAGCTGTTTTTT	CASSSPRGGDTGELFF
-	TRBV9	TRBD1	TRBJ1-6	TGTGCCAGCAGCGTAGGGGACAGGGTCGGACCCCTCCACTTT	CASSVGDRVGPLHF
-	TRBV15	TRBD1	TRBJ1-1	TGTGCCACCAGCAGAGAGTTCCCCGGGACAGGGAACACTGAAGCTTTCTTT	CATSREFPGTGNTEAFF
-	TRBV4-3	-	TRBJ1-1	TGCGCCAGCAGCCATTTGCCGGGATCGCGGGCTTTCTTT	CASSHLPGSRAFF
many	TRBV19	-	TRBJ2-6	TGTGCCAGTAGGCCACAGTTCTCTGGGGCCAACGTCCTGACTTTC	CASRPQFSGANVLTF
-	TRBV2	-	TRBJ2-1	TGTGCCAGCAGTGAGGAATGGAGGGGTGAGCAGTTCTTC	CASSEEWRGEQFF